Below, 27 T cell receptor beta chains from the same sample are listed, as sequenced in a study of blood T cell repertoires in COVID-19. Assay used: immunoSEQ multiplex PCR; TCRdb lists only in-frame clones, some missing. Of 140,000 or so clones listed, around 91% are singletons. The specimen sequenced was peripheral blood. The source is a woman aged 60-70 years with active COVID-19.

This chain uses TRBV28 with TRBJ1-5; D is perhaps TRBD1 (5 bases). Trimming took off 2 bases at V and 5 bases at J, with 13 bases between the two ends. Germline V gives CDR1 MDHEN, CDR2 SYDVKM. This CDR3 has 15 amino acids. Written as DNA, the CDR3 is TGTGCCAGCAGTTTACTGGGCAGGGCTGATCAGCCCCAGCATTTT. Its translation: CASSLLGRADQPQHF.

The chain has TRBV12-2 and TRBJ2-3; TRBD2 was called by the table and not checked on the DNA. TRBV12-2 corresponds to a pseudogene. This CDR3 has 15 residues. The CDR3 DNA reads TGTGCAAGTCGCCCTACCCTGATCCCCTTGTTTACGCAGTATTTT. It is translated as CASRPTLIPLFTQYF.

This clone has only a few counts. This sequence joins TRBV4-2 and TRBJ2-7; TRBD2 aligns across 10 bases. The CDR3 runs 16 residues. CDR1 LGHNA and CDR2 YNFKEQ come from the germline V gene. The V and J ends lost 2 bases and 2 bases, in that order; junction bases with no gene match: 6. The CDR3 spells CASSQQLAGGTYEQYF. CDR3 sequence (DNA): TGTGCCAGCAGCCAACAGTTAGCGGGAGGTACCTACGAGCAGTACTTC.

The rearrangement links TRBV9 to TRBJ2-1, with D possibly matching TRBD1 (6 bases). The CDR3 has 15 amino acids. Between the trimmed V and J ends, which lost 3 bases and 0 bases, there was a span of 10 bases. Germline V CDR1 and CDR2: SGDLS, YYNGEE. For the CDR3, the DNA is TGTGCCAGCAGCGCCGACAGGAGCTCCTACAATGAGCAGTTCTTC. Protein: CASSADRSSYNEQFF.

This clone was observed a single time. V and J are TRBV6-5 and TRBJ1-2, with 9 bases matching TRBD1. V was pared by 0 bases and J by 6 bases, with 2 bases of the junction left unmatched. The CDR3 is made up of 14 amino acids. Germline assignment: CDR1 MNHEY and CDR2 SVGAGI. CDR3 loop: CASSYSDRGHGYTF. CDR3 DNA: TGTGCCAGCAGTTACTCGGACAGGGGACATGGCTACACCTTC.

This clone was seen once. The rearrangement links TRBV24-1 to TRBJ1-2, with D unresolved. Trimming left V 5 bases short and J 7 bases short, with 4 bases between. The germline V gene encodes CDR1 KGHDR and CDR2 SFDVKD. The CDR3 spans 10 residues. CDR3 nucleotides: TGTGCCACCAGTGCTCGTGGCTACACCTTC. This sequence encodes CATSARGYTF.

The J gene is TRBJ2-6, the V gene TRBV5-8; D possibly corresponds to TRBD2 (5 bases). Germline CDR1 SGHTS, CDR2 YDEGEE. This CDR3 has 15 amino acids. V was shortened by 6 bases and J by 0 bases, with 10 bases between the two germline ends. The CDR3 sequence is CASTRRLSGANVLTF. Here the CDR3 DNA reads TGTGCCAGCACACGGAGGCTCTCTGGGGCCAACGTCCTGACTTTC.

V gene TRBV7-2 combines with J gene TRBJ2-1; 7 nucleotides line up with TRBD2. Trimming took 5 bases from V and 7 from J; bases not matched to a gene: 14. Germline loops: CDR1 SGHTA, CDR2 FQGNSA. The CDR3 has 16 residues. CDR3 residues: CASSQRRGSRGNEQFF. The CDR3, as DNA: TGTGCCAGCAGCCAAAGGCGCGGGAGCAGAGGGAATGAGCAGTTCTTC.

This chain joins TRBV27 and TRBJ2-1; possible D gene TRBD2, 7 bases. V was shortened by 5 bases and J by 4 bases, with 21 bases between the two germline ends. Germline CDR1 reads MNHEY; CDR2 reads SMNVEV (reference sequence). The CDR3 has 17 residues. This chain's CDR3 is CASSLTPWEGGYNEQFF. DNA of the CDR3: TGTGCCAGCAGTCTAACTCCCTGGGAGGGGGGGTACAATGAGCAGTTCTTC.

This clone was detected only a few times. The chain combines TRBV21-1 with TRBJ2-7; TRBD1 was called by the table and not checked on the DNA. TRBV21-1 is assigned pseudogene status. CDR3 length: 14 residues. Here the CDR3 reads CASSKVGLTYEQYF. The CDR3 DNA reads as TGTGCCAGCAGCAAAGTTGGGCTGACCTACGAGCAGTACTTC.

The V call is TRBV7-2, the J call TRBJ1-4; possible D gene TRBD1, 6 bases. The germline V gene has CDR1 SGHTA and CDR2 FQGNSA. This CDR3 contains 14 residues. The V end lost 3 bases, the J end lost 8 bases, and 13 bases lay between the germline ends. The CDR3 is CASSLGGAWEKLFF. Written as DNA, the CDR3 is TGTGCCAGCAGCTTGGGGGGGGCTTGGGAAAAACTGTTTTTT.

The chain recombines TRBV5-1 with TRBJ1-6; D is perhaps TRBD1 (5 bases). This CDR3 contains 15 residues. Germline assignment: CDR1 SGHRS and CDR2 YFSETQ. V lost 0 bases and J lost 7, with 11 bases in between. The CDR3 loop reads CASSLAGNNNSPLHF. In DNA, the CDR3 is TGCGCCAGCAGCTTGGCAGGGAACAACAATTCACCCCTCCACTTT.

The DNA for the CDR3 is TGTGCCATCAGTGAGGGTTCAGTTCAGCCCCAGCATTTT. Its protein is CAISEGSVQPQHF. The rearrangement uses TRBV10-3 and TRBJ1-5; D not certain. The CDR3 has 13 residues. V lost 2 bases to trimming and J lost 6 bases, with 8 bases between them. Germline V gene sequence: CDR1 ENHRY, CDR2 SYGVKD.

This clone has a handful of counts. The chain couples TRBV10-3 to TRBJ1-5, with 9 nucleotides matching TRBD1. The CDR3 spans 16 residues. J was trimmed by 0 bases and V by 3 bases; bases with no gene match: 3. Germline V gene data show CDR1 as ENHRY and CDR2 as SYGVKD. The CDR3 protein is CAISEGTGISNQPQHF. DNA of the CDR3: TGTGCCATCAGTGAAGGGACAGGGATTAGCAATCAGCCCCAGCATTTT.

J is TRBJ2-3 and V is TRBV9; 8 bases are a match to TRBD2. This CDR3 has 16 amino acids. Unmatched junction bases numbered 11, after V lost 7 bases and J lost 1 base. Per the germline V gene, CDR1 is SGDLS and CDR2 is YYNGEE. The DNA of the CDR3 is TGTGCCAGCTCCAGCCTCGCGGGAGGTCGCACAGATACGCAGTATTTT. Translated: CASSSLAGGRTDTQYF.

The chain is built from TRBV7-8 and TRBJ2-3; 14 bases line up with TRBD2. V dropped 0 bases and J dropped 3; count of bases not matched to a gene: 8. Germline V lookup: CDR1 SGHVS, CDR2 FQNEAQ. The CDR3 runs 19 residues. The CDR3 sequence is CASSLAGIRLAGGTDTQYF. CDR3 nucleotide sequence: TGTGCCAGCAGCTTAGCAGGGATCCGACTAGCGGGAGGGACAGATACGCAGTATTTT.

The genes are TRBV5-4 and TRBJ2-3; D is undetermined. V was trimmed by 0 bases and J by 7 bases, leaving 6 bases between them. The CDR3 loop spans 12 amino acids. The germline gives CDR1 SGHNT, CDR2 YYREEE (reference sequence). The CDR3 sequence is CASSLGANTQYF. CDR3 nucleotide sequence: TGTGCCAGCAGCTTGGGCGCAAATACGCAGTATTTT.

V gene TRBV7-3 combines with J gene TRBJ2-2; D gene ambiguous. Germline V gene sequence: CDR1 SGHTA, CDR2 FQGTGA. V lost 4 bases and J 0 bases, leaving 9 bases between the germline ends. The length of the CDR3 is 15 residues. Here the CDR3 reads CASSYRGANTGELFF. Here the CDR3 DNA reads TGTGCCAGCAGCTACCGAGGAGCGAACACCGGGGAGCTGTTTTTT.

The chain couples TRBV5-1 to TRBJ2-1; 9 positions agree with TRBD2. The V gene end was trimmed by 4 bases and the J gene end by 8 bases; junction bases not matched to a gene: 13. The germline gives CDR1 SGHRS, CDR2 YFSETQ. CDR3 length: 16 residues. CDR3 sequence reads: CASSPVSGRKTHEQFF. The DNA of the CDR3 is TGCGCCAGCAGCCCCGTTAGCGGGAGAAAAACACATGAGCAGTTCTTC. Based on the CDR3 plus reference TRBV5-1 and TRBJ2-1, the full variable domain is KAGVTQTPRYLIKTRGQQVTLSCSPISGHRSVSWYQQTPGQGLQFLFEYFSETQRNKGNFPGRFSGRQFSNSRSEMNVSTLELGDSALYLCASSPVSGRKTHEQFFGPGTRLTVL.

This sequence joins TRBV28 and TRBJ2-2, with TRBD1 identical over 8 bases. Trimming cost V 1 base and J 5 bases; bases outside gene matches: 6. Germline CDR1 is MDHEN and CDR2 is SYDVKM. CDR3 length: 16 amino acids. The CDR3 bases are TGTGCCAGCAGTTTATTACGGACAGGGTGGACCGGGGAGCTGTTTTTT. Translated: CASSLLRTGWTGELFF.

The rearrangement links TRBV27 to TRBJ1-2; tentatively, D is TRBD1 (6 bases). This CDR3 has 14 residues. Trimming removed 5 bases at V and 8 bases at J, with 18 bases between. Germline V CDR1 and CDR2: MNHEY, SMNVEV (reference sequence). CDR3 DNA: TGTGCCAGCAGTACCGGGACACTTCTCAGGGGCTACACCTTC. Amino acid sequence: CASSTGTLLRGYTF.

The count of this clone is one. This sample includes further DNA sequences coding for the same CDR3. J is TRBJ2-3 and V is TRBV7-2, with TRBD2 matching over 8 bases. CDR3 length: 15 amino acids. Germline assignment: CDR1 SGHTA and CDR2 FQGNSA. Trimming took 5 bases from V and 5 from J; bases not matched to a gene: 9. DNA of the CDR3: TGTGCCAGCAGCCATACTAGCGGAGCGGGAGATACGCAGTATTTT. The encoded protein is CASSHTSGAGDTQYF.

This clone has only one observation. The chain is built from TRBV5-6 and TRBJ1-1; D gene ambiguous. V lost 2 bases and J 8 bases, leaving 13 bases between the germline ends. CDR3 length: 13 residues. Germline-derived CDR1 and CDR2 are SGHDT and YYEEEE. In DNA, the CDR3 is TGTGCCAGCAGCTTTCGGTGGAGCTCCGAAGCTTTCTTT. It codes for CASSFRWSSEAFF.

The chain couples TRBV19 to TRBJ2-5; D is possibly TRBD2 (5 bases). The germline CDR1 and CDR2 sequences are LNHDA and SQIVND (reference sequence). Trimming took 6 bases from V and 2 from J, leaving 13 bases between them. The CDR3 loop spans 14 amino acids. CDR3 residues: CASSSMTMQETQYF. CDR3 in DNA: TGTGCCAGTAGCTCAATGACTATGCAAGAGACCCAGTACTTC.

This chain joins TRBV9 and TRBJ2-1, with 11 bases fitting TRBD2. This CDR3 has 18 amino acids. Unmatched junction bases numbered 12, after V lost 0 bases and J lost 7 bases. Looked up from germline, CDR1 is SGDLS and CDR2 is YYNGEE. The CDR3 here is CASSVGTTSGSQGNEQFF. CDR3 coding DNA: TGTGCCAGCAGCGTAGGGACCACTAGCGGGAGCCAAGGTAATGAGCAGTTCTTC.

The table lists this clone with a few counts. The chain couples TRBV28 to TRBJ1-2, with a tentative D call TRBD1 (5 bases). The CDR3 sequence is 14 residues long. V dropped 3 bases and J dropped 8 bases, with 16 bases sitting between them. Looked up from germline, CDR1 is MDHEN and CDR2 is SYDVKM. CDR3 sequence: CASSFHPDNRGYTF. The DNA for the CDR3 is TGTGCCAGCAGTTTCCACCCGGACAACCGGGGCTACACCTTC.

The chain recombines TRBV5-1 with TRBJ2-2; tentative D call: TRBD2 (7 bases). Per the germline V gene, CDR1 is SGHRS and CDR2 is YFSETQ. This CDR3 has 15 amino acids. V lost 7 bases and J 1 base, leaving 14 bases between the germline ends. The CDR3 DNA follows: TGCGCCAGCTGCGCGGGGGCCATGAACACCGGGGAGCTGTTTTTT. Protein: CASCAGAMNTGELFF.